The T cell receptor (beta chain) described here comes from a study of beta chain features in type 1 diabetes. Expressed TCRB transcripts were sequenced because the entire RNA isolate underwent reverse transcription. Produced via immunoSEQ multiplex PCR; TCRdb's table is partial and in-frame only. The table shows 250,000 to 300,000 clones, with about 7.8% occurring only once. Study findings and constraints: VDJ junctions in type 1 diabetes patients carried more deletions and fewer insertions.

At least ten counts were recorded for this clone. Its antigen is still unknown. This CDR3 spans 16 amino acids. Trimming took 0 bases from V and 9 from J, leaving 18 bases between them. The germline gives CDR1 ENHRY, CDR2 SYGVKD. The chain couples TRBV10-3 to TRBJ2-1; D perhaps matches TRBD2 (7 bases). Source material: central memory CD4+ T cells from blood. The sequence was collected from a woman between 18 and 29 years old in good health. For the CDR3, the DNA is TGTGCCATCAGTGAGTCGGTGGGGGGGCCCCGAGGTGAGCAGTTCTTC. The encoded protein is CAISESVGGPRGEQFF.